This TCR beta chain was recorded in a study of blood T cell repertoires in COVID-19 (dated by TCRdb to 2018 to 2020). About the full investigation: Collaborator samples came from the United States, Italy and Spain and covered acute and convalescent phases of COVID-19. The material from the prospective study consisted of cDNA or gDNA derived from T cells, B-cell-depleted T cells, or PBMCs. The dataset comprised deeply sampled blood TCRbeta repertoires from subjects exposed to, actively infected with, or recovered from COVID-19. A freely available public database, intended as a resource for researchers studying the immune response to SARS-CoV-2, is where the repertoires were released. Samples came from the ongoing ImmuneRACE study (first 160 participants) plus 1,254 subjects from 6 global collaborators. Nearly every sample came with metadata listing a de-identified subject ID, COVID-19 status, age in years and sex. HLA class I and class II types, where available, came from metadata supplied by the sample provider rather than from assay-based typing. Points the paper makes about the study in general: How much clinical and demographic metadata was included differed by source and by participant, and the metadata was provided uncurated.

TCRbeta CDR3 regions were amplified from genomic DNA using the immunoSEQ Assay, a bias-controlled multiplex PCR. From the authors' description of their analysis: Within the assay, amplification of reference gene primers was used to estimate how many nucleated cells each sample contained. Sequence reads were collapsed and filtered to measure the absolute abundance of every unique TCRbeta CDR3 rearrangement. Productive Simpson clonality was computed per sample as the square root of Simpson's diversity index over productive rearrangements. Here the immuneACCESS table is served through TCRdb, limited to in-frame sequences with V and J called. Missing clones are a known gap in these copies; in checked studies unresolved V genes cover under half, and the rest lacks a known reason. That table supplies the V and J calls and clone size; D and trimming were determined from the DNA. For this sample the table gives hundreds of thousands of clones, of which more than 85% were detected only once. The ten biggest clones cover about 1.6% of the sample.

About this clone: What antigen it recognizes has not been identified. No much larger clone exists at a distance of one base, and base qualities are not known.

Participants in the prospective study were aged roughly 18 to 100 years, lived in under 30 United States geographic areas, and enrolled through a virtual design. In the prospective study, participants were assigned to cohorts based on the clinical history participants reported in a screening survey and a study questionnaire. ImmuneRACE Cohort 3 recovered participants were defined by two consecutive negative NP/OP PCR tests, healthcare professional clearance, or symptom resolution. In the prospective study, mobile phlebotomists collected whole blood, serum and a nasopharyngeal or oropharyngeal swab from each participant. Prospective study participants could optionally give additional blood draws and questionnaires over a roughly 2-month period. Blood samples from the prospective study were shipped frozen or at room temperature prior to DNA extraction. This clonotype was sampled from a woman aged 50 to 60 who had recovered from COVID-19. Sequencing was carried out using PBMCs or T cells enriched from blood (not recorded which).

The CDR3 loop reads CASSLQGRSGQPQHF. The DNA reads TGTGCCAGCAGCCTTCAAGGGAGGTCCGGTCAGCCCCAGCATTTT. The chain links TRBV2 with TRBJ1-5; the D segment cannot be called with confidence. CDR1 and CDR2 are read off the germline V gene as SNHLY and FYNNEI. Inclusive of the bounding cysteine and phenylalanine, the CDR3 is 15 residues long. Only the CDR3 portion is preserved as DNA: 45 bases, with reading frame beginning at the first base. Trimming removed 6 bases from V and 6 bases from J, leaving 18 bases between the germline ends.